These T cell receptor beta chains were read from a single sample in a study of T cell responses to AZD1222 COVID-19 vaccine. Profiling relied on immunoSEQ multiplex PCR, and the TCRdb table lists in-frame clones only, not all of them. This sample yields fewer than 150,000 clones, of which about 80% are seen a single time; approximately 4% belongs to the top ten. The input for sequencing was peripheral blood, taken on day 0 of AZD1222 vaccination. The receptors derive from an adult in good health. CDR3s include the opening cysteine and the closing phenylalanine or tryptophan. Each record gives: clone size, V gene, D gene, J gene, CDR3 protein, CDR3 DNA. A D gene is named only where the DNA matches it firmly. The size field is filled for only some rows; it gives once, few, many or a size class.

size: -; V: TRBV7-9; D: -; J: TRBJ1-2; CDR3: CASSLAAGPGYTF; DNA: TGTGCCAGCAGCTTAGCGGCGGGGCCTGGCTACACCTTC
size: -; V: TRBV5-4; D: -; J: TRBJ2-5; CDR3: CASSSKQGRKETQYF; DNA: TGTGCCAGCAGCTCAAAACAGGGCAGGAAGGAGACCCAGTACTTC
size: -; V: TRBV2; D: -; J: TRBJ2-5; CDR3: CASSRWREETQYF; DNA: TGTGCCAGCAGCCGTTGGCGGGAAGAGACCCAGTACTTC
size: -; V: TRBV5-1; D: -; J: TRBJ1-1; CDR3: CASTILGTANTEAFF; DNA: TGCGCCAGCACTATACTAGGGACGGCGAACACTGAAGCTTTCTTT
size: -; V: TRBV14; D: -; J: TRBJ2-7; CDR3: CASSQDSRYSYEQYF; DNA: TGTGCCAGCAGCCAAGACTCCAGGTACTCCTACGAGCAGTACTTC
size: -; V: TRBV5-1; D: -; J: TRBJ2-5; CDR3: CASSVTAPETQYF; DNA: TGCGCCAGCAGCGTGACAGCTCCGGAGACCCAGTACTTC
size: once; V: TRBV5-1; D: -; J: TRBJ1-1; CDR3: CASTSSLNTEAFF; DNA: TGCGCCAGCACCTCTTCACTGAACACTGAAGCTTTCTTT
size: -; V: TRBV29-1; D: -; J: TRBJ2-2; CDR3: CSVFLRSNTGELFF; DNA: TGCAGCGTCTTCCTCCGATCGAACACCGGGGAGCTGTTTTTT
size: once; V: TRBV15; D: -; J: TRBJ1-2; CDR3: CATSRDAGGGYTF; DNA: TGTGCCACCAGCAGAGACGCTGGTGGAGGCTACACCTTC
size: once; V: TRBV9; D: -; J: TRBJ2-3; CDR3: CASSVVVSAGQGDTQYF; DNA: TGTGCCAGCAGCGTAGTAGTATCGGCCGGACAAGGAGATACGCAGTATTTT
size: -; V: TRBV6-4; D: -; J: TRBJ1-4; CDR3: CASSVVGGATNEKLFF; DNA: TGTGCCAGCAGCGTTGTTGGTGGTGCAACTAATGAAAAACTGTTTTTT
size: -; V: TRBV7-3; D: -; J: TRBJ1-2; CDR3: CASSPSSAAYGYTF; DNA: TGTGCCAGCAGCCCTTCGTCGGCCGCTTATGGCTACACCTTC
size: -; V: TRBV5-6; D: -; J: TRBJ1-2; CDR3: CASSFSFLGSYGYTF; DNA: TGTGCCAGCAGCTTTTCGTTCCTCGGGAGCTATGGCTACACCTTC
size: -; V: TRBV6-1; D: -; J: TRBJ1-2; CDR3: CASSEARGYGYTF; DNA: TGTGCCAGCAGTGAAGCCAGGGGTTATGGCTACACCTTC
size: -; V: TRBV30; D: -; J: TRBJ2-3; CDR3: CAWRRLGGSSTDTQYF; DNA: TGTGCCTGGAGGAGGTTAGGGGGAAGTAGCACAGATACGCAGTATTTT
size: -; V: TRBV19; D: -; J: TRBJ1-2; CDR3: CASSIAGVANYGYTF; DNA: TGTGCCAGTAGTATAGCGGGGGTCGCTAACTATGGCTACACCTTC
size: -; V: TRBV12-3/TRBV12-4; D: TRBD1; J: TRBJ1-1; CDR3: CASSLQAGGAFF; DNA: TGTGCCAGCAGTTTACAGGCAGGGGGAGCTTTCTTT
size: -; V: TRBV5-1; D: -; J: TRBJ1-2; CDR3: CASSLEGTGGYTF; DNA: TGCGCCAGCAGCTTAGAGGGGACGGGAGGCTACACCTTC
size: -; V: TRBV15; D: -; J: TRBJ1-2; CDR3: CATSRDGESNYGYTF; DNA: TGTGCCACCAGCAGAGACGGGGAGTCGAACTATGGCTACACCTTC
size: -; V: TRBV10-1; D: -; J: TRBJ2-1; CDR3: CASSESGDPSYNEQFF; DNA: TGCGCCAGCAGTGAGTCGGGTGACCCTTCCTACAATGAGCAGTTCTTC
size: -; V: TRBV5-1; D: -; J: TRBJ1-2; CDR3: CASSLERSQFNYGYTF; DNA: TGCGCCAGCAGCTTGGAGCGATCCCAATTTAACTATGGCTACACCTTC
size: -; V: TRBV6-6; D: -; J: TRBJ1-1; CDR3: CASSQTGRGEAFF; DNA: TGTGCCAGCAGCCAAACGGGGAGAGGTGAAGCTTTCTTT
size: -; V: TRBV6-5; D: TRBD1; J: TRBJ1-1; CDR3: CASSRPGQGEAFF; DNA: TGTGCCAGCAGTCGCCCTGGACAGGGCGAAGCTTTCTTT
size: -; V: TRBV9; D: -; J: TRBJ2-7; CDR3: CASSVAGSGFYEQYF; DNA: TGTGCCAGCAGCGTAGCTGGATCCGGATTCTACGAGCAGTACTTC
size: -; V: TRBV28; D: -; J: TRBJ1-1; CDR3: CASRRNTEAFF; DNA: TGTGCCAGCAGAAGGAACACTGAAGCTTTCTTT
size: few; V: TRBV2; D: -; J: TRBJ2-2; CDR3: CASSEVVTGELFF; DNA: TGTGCCAGCAGTGAAGTAGTAACCGGGGAGCTGTTTTTT
size: -; V: TRBV7-6; D: -; J: TRBJ2-2; CDR3: CASSLSPANTGELFF; DNA: TGTGCCAGCAGCTTGTCACCAGCGAACACCGGGGAGCTGTTTTTT
size: -; V: TRBV5-6; D: -; J: TRBJ2-2; CDR3: CASSPQDVGTGELFF; DNA: TGTGCCAGCAGCCCCCAAGACGTGGGCACCGGGGAGCTGTTTTTT
size: -; V: TRBV30; D: -; J: TRBJ1-1; CDR3: CAWQAGLNTEAFF; DNA: TGTGCCTGGCAAGCGGGGCTCAACACTGAAGCTTTCTTT
size: -; V: TRBV10-3; D: TRBD1; J: TRBJ1-1; CDR3: CAITEQGRLDTEAFF; DNA: TGTGCCATCACCGAACAGGGGCGTTTGGACACTGAAGCTTTCTTT
size: -; V: TRBV18; D: -; J: TRBJ1-3; CDR3: CASSRQFFNTIYF; DNA: TGTGCCAGCTCACGACAGTTTTTCAACACCATATATTTT
size: -; V: TRBV4-1; D: -; J: TRBJ2-7; CDR3: CARRRPDGPIPYEQYF; DNA: TGCGCCCGCCGCCGCCCGGACGGCCCCATCCCCTACGAGCAGTACTTC
size: -; V: TRBV7-6; D: -; J: TRBJ2-3; CDR3: CASSPTGVTDTQYF; DNA: TGTGCCAGCAGCCCCACGGGGGTCACAGATACGCAGTATTTT
size: -; V: TRBV28; D: TRBD1; J: TRBJ1-2; CDR3: CASSLFHRGSGYGYTF; DNA: TGTGCCAGCAGTTTATTCCACAGGGGAAGTGGGTATGGCTACACCTTC
size: -; V: TRBV5-5; D: TRBD1; J: TRBJ2-7; CDR3: CASSLGAQGVYEQQYF; DNA: TGTGCCAGCAGCTTGGGTGCGCAGGGGGTCTACGAGCAGCAGTACTTC
size: -; V: TRBV5-1; D: -; J: TRBJ2-5; CDR3: CASSLGGVQETQYF; DNA: TGCGCCAGCAGCTTGGGGGGGGTCCAAGAGACCCAGTACTTC
size: -; V: TRBV19; D: TRBD1; J: TRBJ1-1; CDR3: CASTFLGQLPALVAFF; DNA: TGTGCCAGTACCTTTTTGGGACAGCTTCCCGCCCTTGTAGCTTTCTTT
size: -; V: TRBV19; D: -; J: TRBJ1-1; CDR3: CASSIGGLTEAFF; DNA: TGTGCCAGTAGTATCGGAGGGCTCACTGAAGCTTTCTTT
size: -; V: TRBV6-1; D: TRBD1; J: TRBJ1-2; CDR3: CASSESGRGPYGYTF; DNA: TGTGCCAGCAGTGAGTCAGGAAGGGGGCCTTATGGCTACACCTTC
size: -; V: TRBV9; D: -; J: TRBJ1-5; CDR3: CASSVGRDQPQHF; DNA: TGTGCCAGCAGCGTAGGCAGGGATCAGCCCCAGCATTTT
size: -; V: TRBV19; D: -; J: TRBJ2-7; CDR3: CASSLLGSSYEQYF; DNA: TGTGCCAGTAGCCTCCTAGGTTCCTCCTACGAGCAGTACTTC
size: -; V: TRBV6-6; D: -; J: TRBJ2-3; CDR3: CASSFSHTTDTQYF; DNA: TGTGCCAGCAGTTTTTCACATACAACAGATACGCAGTATTTT
size: -; V: TRBV3-1/TRBV3-2; D: -; J: TRBJ1-1; CDR3: CASSWSGINTEAFF; DNA: TGTGCCAGCAGTTGGAGCGGGATAAACACTGAAGCTTTCTTT
size: once; V: TRBV30; D: -; J: TRBJ2-7; CDR3: CAWSVGTTYEQYF; DNA: TGTGCCTGGAGTGTAGGTACCACCTACGAGCAGTACTTC
size: -; V: TRBV5-6; D: -; J: TRBJ1-1; CDR3: CASSFGRPGAEAFF; DNA: TGTGCCAGCAGCTTTGGCAGGCCAGGGGCTGAAGCTTTCTTT
size: -; V: TRBV6-5; D: -; J: TRBJ1-1; CDR3: CASSYITTSEAFF; DNA: TGTGCCAGCAGTTACATTACGACGTCTGAAGCTTTCTTT
size: -; V: TRBV5-1; D: -; J: TRBJ1-5; CDR3: CASSPGMGQPQHF; DNA: TGCGCCAGCAGCCCAGGGATGGGTCAGCCCCAGCATTTT
size: -; V: TRBV19; D: -; J: TRBJ2-3; CDR3: CASSQAAATDTQYF; DNA: TGTGCCAGTAGTCAGGCAGCCGCCACAGATACGCAGTATTTT
size: once; V: TRBV18; D: -; J: TRBJ2-2; CDR3: CASSPPPSWGTGELFF; DNA: TGTGCCAGCTCACCACCTCCTAGCTGGGGGACCGGGGAGCTGTTTTTT
size: -; V: TRBV5-1; D: TRBD2; J: TRBJ2-1; CDR3: CASSLTTSGAYNEQFF; DNA: TGCGCCAGCAGCTTAACCACTAGCGGGGCTTACAATGAGCAGTTCTTC
size: -; V: TRBV27; D: TRBD1; J: TRBJ1-2; CDR3: CASSLYPGQGDYGYTF; DNA: TGTGCCAGCAGTTTATACCCGGGACAGGGGGACTATGGCTACACCTTC
size: -; V: TRBV6-5; D: TRBD1; J: TRBJ1-2; CDR3: CASSDRGRGYGYTF; DNA: TGTGCCAGCAGCGACAGGGGTCGGGGCTATGGCTACACCTTC
size: -; V: TRBV5-4; D: -; J: TRBJ1-1; CDR3: CASSLDQGMNTEAFF; DNA: TGTGCCAGCAGCTTGGATCAGGGTATGAACACTGAAGCTTTCTTT
size: -; V: TRBV10-3; D: TRBD1; J: TRBJ1-2; CDR3: CAITGTGLNYGYTF; DNA: TGTGCCATCACCGGGACAGGGCTTAACTATGGCTACACCTTC
size: -; V: TRBV11-2; D: -; J: TRBJ1-1; CDR3: CASSWDLRATEAFF; DNA: TGTGCCAGCAGCTGGGACCTTCGGGCCACTGAAGCTTTCTTT